The text below deals with one T cell receptor (beta chain). Produced via immunoSEQ multiplex PCR; TCRdb's table is partial and in-frame only. The sample holds roughly 93,000 clones, about 89% seen once. The CDR3 covers 14 residues. Between the trimmed V and J ends, which lost 4 bases and 1 base, there was a span of 7 bases. Germline values: CDR1 LNHDA, CDR2 SQIVND (reference sequence). These data are taken from a study of control samples from healthy donors and cancer patients. This chain uses TRBV19 with TRBJ2-2; D call uncertain. The specimen sequenced was PBMCs. The sequence was obtained from a woman aged 50 to 65 with colorectal cancer. The CDR3 spells CASSTSWNTGELFF. The CDR3 DNA reads as TGTGCCAGTAGTACCTCTTGGAACACCGGGGAGCTGTTTTTT.